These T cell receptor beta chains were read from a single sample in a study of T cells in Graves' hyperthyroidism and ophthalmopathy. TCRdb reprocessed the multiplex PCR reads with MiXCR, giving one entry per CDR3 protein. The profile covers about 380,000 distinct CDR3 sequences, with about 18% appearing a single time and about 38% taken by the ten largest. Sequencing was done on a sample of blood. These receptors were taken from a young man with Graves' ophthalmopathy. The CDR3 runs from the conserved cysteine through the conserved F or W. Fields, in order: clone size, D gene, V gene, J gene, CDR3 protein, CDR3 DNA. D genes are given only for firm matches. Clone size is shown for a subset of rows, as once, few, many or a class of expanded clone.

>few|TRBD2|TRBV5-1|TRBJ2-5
CASSAGREETQYF
TGCGCCAGTTCAGCGGGGCGGGAAGAGACCCAGTACTTC
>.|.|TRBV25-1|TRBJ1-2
CASSGPAPFYGYTF
TGTGCCAGCAGTGGCCCGGCGCCTTTCTATGGCTACACCTTC
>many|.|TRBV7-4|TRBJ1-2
CASSSSYKGYGYTF
TGTGCCAGCAGCTCCTCTTACAAGGGGTATGGCTACACCTTC
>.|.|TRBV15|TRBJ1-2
CATSGDYGYTF
TGTGCCACTTCGGGGGACTATGGCTACACCTTC
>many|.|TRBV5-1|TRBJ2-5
CASSLDGGAYQETQYF
TGCGCCAGCAGCTTGGATGGGGGGGCGTACCAAGAGACCCAGTACTTC
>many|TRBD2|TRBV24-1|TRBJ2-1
CATSEGTSGYNEQFF
TGTGCCACCAGTGAAGGGACTAGCGGTTACAATGAGCAGTTCTTC
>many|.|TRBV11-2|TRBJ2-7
CASSLNSEQYF
TGTGCCAGCAGCCTCAACTCCGAGCAGTACTTC
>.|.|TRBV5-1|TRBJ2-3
CASSPKEGGTQYF
TGCGCCAGCAGCCCGAAGGAGGGGGGCACGCAGTATTTT
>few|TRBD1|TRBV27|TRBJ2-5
CASSHLGTAEETQYF
TGTGCCAGCAGTCACCTCGGGACAGCTGAAGAGACCCAGTACTTC
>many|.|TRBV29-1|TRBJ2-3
CSVVGLGRQERQYF
TGCAGCGTTGTAGGTTTAGGTCGGCAGGAGAGGCAGTATTTT
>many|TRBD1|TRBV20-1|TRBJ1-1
CKPGQTNTEAFF
TGCAAACCGGGACAGACGAACACTGAAGCTTTCTTT
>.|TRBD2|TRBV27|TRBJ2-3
CASSFLLPGLAGGRTDTQYF
TGTGCCAGCAGTTTTCTCCTTCCGGGACTAGCGGGGGGTCGCACAGATACGCAGTATTTT
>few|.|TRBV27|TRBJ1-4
CASSLVVDEKLFF
TGTGCCAGCAGTTTGGTTGTGGATGAAAAACTGTTTTTT
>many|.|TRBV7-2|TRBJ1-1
CASSLNGRDTEAFF
TGTGCCAGCAGCTTAAATGGACGGGACACTGAAGCTTTCTTT
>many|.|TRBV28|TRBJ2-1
CASNRQASEQFF
TGTGCCAGCAACCGACAGGCGAGTGAGCAGTTCTTC
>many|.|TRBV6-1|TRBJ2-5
CASSEAFVRETQYF
TGTGCCAGCAGTGAAGCATTTGTCAGGGAGACCCAGTACTTC
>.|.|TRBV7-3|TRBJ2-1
CASSLNRGVEQFF
TGTGCCAGCAGCCTTAATCGGGGTGTCGAGCAGTTCTTC
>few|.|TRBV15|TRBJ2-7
CATSRSRDRYEQYF
TGTGCCACCAGCAGGAGCAGGGACCGCTACGAGCAGTACTTC
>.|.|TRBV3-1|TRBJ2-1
CASSQASAQFF
TGTGCCAGCAGCCAAGCCAGTGCGCAGTTCTTC
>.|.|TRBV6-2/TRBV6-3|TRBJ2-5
CASSYFRTVQETQYF
TGTGCCAGCAGTTACTTTAGGACAGTCCAAGAGACCCAGTACTTC
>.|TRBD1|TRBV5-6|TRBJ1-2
CASSGTGGGRGYTF
TGTGCCAGCAGCGGGACAGGGGGTGGTCGTGGCTACACCTTC
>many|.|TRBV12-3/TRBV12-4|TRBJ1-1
CASSFRVQQKAFF
TGTGCCAGCAGTTTTAGGGTACAGCAGAAAGCTTTCTTT
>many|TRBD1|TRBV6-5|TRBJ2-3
CASSYGTGDTDTQYF
TGTGCCAGCAGTTACGGGACAGGGGACACAGATACGCAGTATTTT
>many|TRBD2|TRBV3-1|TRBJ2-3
CASSQVTSGGLSTDTQYF
TGTGCCAGCAGCCAGGTGACTAGCGGGGGACTAAGCACAGATACGCAGTATTTT
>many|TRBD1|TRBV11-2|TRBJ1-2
CASSEAGTGYGYTF
TGTGCCAGCAGCGAAGCCGGGACAGGGTATGGCTACACCTTC
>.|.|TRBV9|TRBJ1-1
CASSMDTPEAFF
TGTGCCAGCAGCATGGACACCCCTGAAGCTTTCTTT
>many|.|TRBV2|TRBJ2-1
CASEGQSSTNEQFF
TGTGCCAGCGAGGGGCAGTCCTCCACCAATGAGCAGTTCTTC
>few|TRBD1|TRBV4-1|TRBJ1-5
CASSQAGTENQPQHF
TGCGCCAGCAGCCAAGCCGGGACAGAAAATCAGCCCCAGCATTTT
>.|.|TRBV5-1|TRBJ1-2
CASSQDRRAAYGYTF
TGCGCCAGCAGCCAAGATCGGAGGGCGGCCTATGGCTACACCTTC
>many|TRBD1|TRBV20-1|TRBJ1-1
CSAGLDRVEAFF
TGCAGTGCTGGCCTCGACAGGGTCGAAGCTTTCTTT
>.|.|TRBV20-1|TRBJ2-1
CSAPASSSYNEQFF
TGCAGTGCTCCGGCCTCAAGCTCCTACAATGAGCAGTTCTTC
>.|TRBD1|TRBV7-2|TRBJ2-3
CASSLGGTGLSTDTQYF
TGTGCCAGCAGCTTGGGCGGGACAGGTCTGAGCACAGATACGCAGTATTTT
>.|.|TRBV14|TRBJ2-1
CASSRATGPNEQFF
TGTGCCAGCAGCCGCGCTACAGGGCCGAATGAGCAGTTCTTC
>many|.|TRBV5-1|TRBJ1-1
CASSLGDRAAFF
TGCGCCAGCAGCTTAGGAGACCGTGCGGCTTTCTTT
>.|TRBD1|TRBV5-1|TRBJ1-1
CASSWSRGGFEAFF
TGCGCCAGCAGCTGGAGCAGGGGGGGCTTTGAAGCTTTCTTT
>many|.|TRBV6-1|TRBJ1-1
CASTPGQTREAFF
TGTGCCAGCACCCCCGGACAGACTCGGGAAGCTTTCTTT
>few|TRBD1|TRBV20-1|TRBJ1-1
CSARDMGTGGSAEAFF
TGCAGTGCTAGAGATATGGGGACAGGGGGATCCGCTGAAGCTTTCTTT
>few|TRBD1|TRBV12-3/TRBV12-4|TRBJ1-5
CASSSNRGIQPQHF
TGTGCCAGCAGTTCAAACAGGGGAATTCAGCCCCAGCATTTT
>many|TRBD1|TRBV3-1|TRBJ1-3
CASSLRGQAGNTIYF
TGTGCCAGCAGCCTAAGGGGGCAGGCTGGAAACACCATATATTTT
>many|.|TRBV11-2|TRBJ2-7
CASSLRQFSYEQYF
TGTGCCAGCAGCTTACGGCAGTTTTCCTACGAGCAGTACTTC
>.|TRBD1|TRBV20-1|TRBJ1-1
CSAREQTGSSSEAFF
TGCAGTGCTAGAGAGCAGACAGGGTCAAGCTCTGAAGCTTTCTTT
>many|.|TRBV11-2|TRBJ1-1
CASSLVRSETFF
TGTGCCAGCAGCTTAGTAAGGTCGGAGACTTTCTTT
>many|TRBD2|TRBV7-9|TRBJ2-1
CASSTRLADLYNEQFF
TGTGCCAGCAGCACCCGACTAGCGGATCTATACAATGAGCAGTTCTTC
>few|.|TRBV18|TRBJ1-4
CASSRQGQEKLFF
TGTGCCAGCTCCCGTCAGGGTCAAGAAAAACTGTTTTTT
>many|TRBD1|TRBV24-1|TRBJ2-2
CATSDPWTGRSGELFF
TGTGCCACCAGTGACCCTTGGACAGGGCGAAGCGGGGAGCTGTTTTTT
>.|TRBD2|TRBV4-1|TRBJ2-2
CASSQDSRGANTGELFF
TGCGCCAGCAGCCAAGATTCACGGGGGGCGAACACCGGGGAGCTGTTTTTT